These 20 T cell receptor beta chains came from one sample sequenced in a study of identical twins. One entry per CDR3 protein results from TCRdb running MiXCR on the 5' RACE reads. This sample has 540,000 or so distinct CDR3 sequences; about 22% occur once, and the top ten carry approximately 0.5%. The sample was also reused in another study, on yellow fever vaccine responses in identical twins.

Sequencing was carried out using CD4+ T cells sorted from blood. All receptors come from a woman in her late teens or twenties in good health.

A few counts support this clonotype. This rearrangement joins TRBV24-1 to TRBJ2-1; TRBD1 aligns across 8 bases. The CDR3 covers 15 residues. Germline V CDR1 and CDR2: KGHDR, SFDVKD. V lost 7 bases to trimming and J lost 9 bases; unmatched junction nucleotides: 13. The CDR3 bases are TGTGCCACCAGAGGACAGGGAACGGGGAACGGTGAGCAGTTCTTC. Translating gives CATRGQGTGNGEQFF.

This clonotype was seen only a few times. This chain links TRBV11-2 with TRBJ2-1; D remains unclear. From germline, CDR1 is SGHAT and CDR2 FQNNGV. Deletions cut 4 bases from V and 9 bases from J, with 13 bases between. CDR3 length: 13 amino acids. The CDR3 protein is CASSSLRVFEQFF. The DNA for the CDR3 is TGTGCCAGCAGCTCTCTACGGGTCTTTGAGCAGTTCTTC.

This chain uses TRBV6-1 with TRBJ2-5, with a tentative D call TRBD1 (5 bases). CDR3 length: 14 residues. Germline CDR1 MNHNS, CDR2 SASEGT. V lost 5 bases to trimming and J lost 2 bases, with 12 bases between them. In DNA, the CDR3 is TGTGCCAGCAGTCCAGGGATGGCACAAGAGACCCAGTACTTC. The encoded protein is CASSPGMAQETQYF.

This clonotype has just a few counts. The V gene is TRBV28, the J gene TRBJ2-3; 7 bases fit TRBD2. The CDR3 spans 16 residues. The germline gives CDR1 MDHEN, CDR2 SYDVKM. With V trimmed by 5 bases and J by 2 bases, 10 bases remained unmatched. The CDR3 protein is CASSDPGGGITDTQYF. The DNA of the CDR3 is TGTGCCAGCAGTGACCCGGGAGGTGGAATCACAGATACGCAGTATTTT.

The rearrangement uses TRBV11-3 and TRBJ2-3; 7 positions agree with TRBD1. Germline V gene sequence: CDR1 SGHNT, CDR2 YENEEA. CDR3 length: 13 amino acids. V lost 7 bases to trimming and J lost 6 bases; unmatched junction nucleotides: 7. The DNA for the CDR3 is TGTGCCAGCACCCAAGGGACAGCCGATACGCAGTATTTT. The encoded protein is CASTQGTADTQYF.

This clonotype has a count of ten or more. The chain combines TRBV12-3 or TRBV12-4 with TRBJ2-1; the match to TRBD2 covers 9 bases. Germline trimming cut 3 bases from V and 3 bases from J; bases unmatched to any gene: 0. There are 14 residues in the CDR3. This CDR3 is CASSFSGGYNEQFF. In DNA, the CDR3 is TGTGCCAGCAGTTTTAGCGGGGGCTACAATGAGCAGTTCTTC.

The genes are TRBV6-1 and TRBJ2-1; D is unclear. Trimming pared 7 bases from V and 10 bases from J, leaving 14 bases between. In germline, CDR1 is MNHNS, CDR2 SASEGT. The CDR3 runs 12 residues. This CDR3 reads CASTKSGNEQFF. In nucleotides, the CDR3 is TGTGCCAGCACTAAGTCGGGTAACGAGCAGTTCTTC.

This clonotype came up a few times. The rearrangement joins TRBV12-3 or TRBV12-4 to TRBJ1-2; 8 nucleotides agree with TRBD1. The CDR3 covers 15 residues. V was clipped by 6 bases and J by 6 bases; unmatched bases: 12. The CDR3, as DNA: TGTGCCAGCAGAACAGGACAGGGAACGGCCAATGGCTACACCTTC. It translates to CASRTGQGTANGYTF.

V usage is TRBV12-3 or TRBV12-4 and J usage is TRBJ1-1; the D is unclear. Trimming removed 3 bases from V and 7 bases from J, with 9 bases in between. There are 12 residues in the CDR3. The CDR3 nucleotides read TGTGCCAGCAGTTTTTTTCAAGTTGAAGCTTTCTTT. It yields the protein CASSFFQVEAFF.

The chain couples TRBV12-3 or TRBV12-4 to TRBJ1-1, with D maybe TRBD1 (5 bases). The CDR3 totals 13 residues. V was shortened by 6 bases and J by 4 bases, with 12 bases between the two germline ends. The CDR3, as DNA: TGTGCCAGCAGGGGACTTAGCAGCACTGAAGCTTTCTTT. Its protein is CASRGLSSTEAFF.

The chain recombines TRBV4-1 with TRBJ2-1, with a weak D call TRBD1 (6 bases). Germline V CDR1 and CDR2: MGHRA, YSYEKL. V lost 8 bases to trimming and J lost 5 bases, with 19 bases between them. This CDR3 has 15 residues. CDR3 residues: CASSTLLRTDNEQFF. Written as DNA, the CDR3 is TGCGCCAGCTCTACACTACTACGGACAGACAATGAGCAGTTCTTC.

This clonotype occurred many times. The rearrangement links TRBV12-3 or TRBV12-4 to TRBJ2-2; D possibly uses TRBD1 or TRBD2 (5 bases each). This CDR3 region has 15 residues. The germline V and J ends were trimmed by 4 bases and 1 base, with 10 bases remaining between them. In DNA, the CDR3 is TGTGCCAGCAGTTCCGGGACGATGAACACCGGGGAGCTGTTTTTT. Protein product: CASSSGTMNTGELFF.

This clonotype has more than one count but fewer than ten. The gene calls are TRBV10-1 and TRBJ2-3; 9 positions match TRBD2. From germline, CDR1 is WNHNN and CDR2 SYGVQD (reference sequence). With 5 bases clipped from V and 4 bases from J, the junction kept 4 bases outside the gene matches. This CDR3 contains 14 residues. The CDR3 loop is CASSTGTSPDTQYF. CDR3 coding DNA: TGCGCCAGCAGTACCGGGACTAGCCCAGATACGCAGTATTTT.

This chain joins TRBV12-3 or TRBV12-4 and TRBJ2-3, with unresolved D. V lost 6 bases to trimming and J lost 2 bases, with 12 bases between them. The CDR3 totals 14 residues. The CDR3 DNA follows: TGTGCCAGCAGCCCCGACCCGTACACAGATACGCAGTATTTT. Translated: CASSPDPYTDTQYF.

V usage is TRBV10-3 and J usage is TRBJ1-5; D unclear. Germline V gene data show CDR1 as ENHRY and CDR2 as SYGVKD. Trimming cost V 3 bases and J 4 bases, with 7 bases left between them. The CDR3 extends over 13 amino acids. CDR3 bases: TGTGCCATCAGTGACCAGGAGAATCAGCCCCAGCATTTT. It specifies CAISDQENQPQHF.

This clonotype has just a few counts. The rearrangement joins TRBV28 to TRBJ1-5, with D unclear. Germline loops: CDR1 MDHEN, CDR2 SYDVKM. This CDR3 has 16 residues. Between the trimmed V and J ends, which lost 3 bases and 4 bases, there was a span of 16 bases. In DNA, the CDR3 is TGTGCCAGCAGTTTCAACACGAAGGGAGAAAATCAGCCCCAGCATTTT. As protein: CASSFNTKGENQPQHF.

The chain combines TRBV12-3 or TRBV12-4 with TRBJ2-5; D ambiguous. V lost 4 bases, J lost 7 bases, and 16 bases lay in between. This CDR3 contains 14 residues. The CDR3 DNA reads as TGTGCCAGCAGTTCGGGTATTGTGTGGGGGACCCAGTACTTC. Translation gives CASSSGIVWGTQYF.

The J gene is TRBJ1-1, the V gene TRBV5-1; D is possibly TRBD1 (5 bases). This CDR3 is 14 amino acids long. Trimming pared 7 bases from V and 8 bases from J, leaving 21 bases between. Per germline, CDR1 SGHRS and CDR2 YFSETQ. The CDR3 here is CASGAGGKSPEAFF. The CDR3 DNA reads TGCGCCAGCGGAGCCGGGGGTAAGTCCCCCGAAGCTTTCTTT.

This clonotype was seen a few times. The chain joins TRBV5-1 to TRBJ2-5, with D possibly TRBD2 on 6 matching bases. This CDR3 region has 13 residues. Germline V gene sequence: CDR1 SGHRS, CDR2 YFSETQ. V was clipped by 4 bases and J by 4 bases, with 11 bases between them. For the CDR3, the DNA is TGCGCCAGCAGCCTCCGACTAGTAGAGACCCAGTACTTC. Encoded protein: CASSLRLVETQYF.

This clonotype was detected only a few times. V and J are TRBV11-3 and TRBJ2-5, with TRBD1 as a possible D gene (5 bases). The ends were cut back, 1 base at V and 2 bases at J, with 11 bases in the middle. In germline, CDR1 is SGHNT, CDR2 YENEEA. The CDR3 is 15 amino acids. CDR3 nucleotide sequence: TGTGCCAGCAGCTTAGGGAGACAGTTACAAGAGACCCAGTACTTC. It yields the protein CASSLGRQLQETQYF.